This is a list of T cell receptor beta chains from one sample in a study of preoperative IRX-2 immunotherapy in early breast cancer. Clones were read by immunoSEQ multiplex PCR, and TCRdb kept only the in-frame ones, dropping some. The top ten clones hold around 28% of a sample with 10,000 to 15,000 clones, just over 90% of them seen once. Collection of the sample occurred from a patient treated with IRX-2 immunotherapy. All receptors come from a human donor with breast cancer. CDR3s include the opening cysteine and the closing phenylalanine or tryptophan. D genes are given only for firm matches. Clone size is given for some rows only: seen once, a few or many times, or a class if the clone is expanded.

cdr3_length: 15; clone_size: NA; d_call: NA; v_call: TRBV7-2; j_call: TRBJ2-5; cdr3_aa: CASTTQATPGETQYF; cdr3_nt: TGTGCCAGCACCACGCAGGCTACCCCCGGGGAGACCCAGTACTTC
cdr3_length: 19; clone_size: NA; d_call: NA; v_call: TRBV21-1; j_call: TRBJ1-5; cdr3_aa: CASSKRFLIRTDYNQPQHF; cdr3_nt: TGTGCCAGCAGCAAAAGGTTCTTAATTCGGACAGACTACAATCAGCCCCAGCATTTT
cdr3_length: 17; clone_size: NA; d_call: NA; v_call: TRBV28; j_call: TRBJ1-4; cdr3_aa: CASSFSYRPEKDEKLFF; cdr3_nt: TGTGCCAGCAGTTTCTCGTACAGGCCCGAAAAGGATGAAAAACTGTTTTTT
cdr3_length: 18; clone_size: NA; d_call: TRBD2; v_call: TRBV19; j_call: TRBJ2-3; cdr3_aa: CASNNPLAGGWGTDTQYF; cdr3_nt: TGTGCCAGTAATAACCCGCTAGCGGGGGGGTGGGGCACAGATACGCAGTATTTT
cdr3_length: 15; clone_size: NA; d_call: NA; v_call: TRBV7-3; j_call: TRBJ2-4; cdr3_aa: CASSLGGAAKNIQYF; cdr3_nt: TGTGCCAGCAGCTTGGGGGGCGCAGCCAAAAACATTCAGTACTTC
cdr3_length: 13; clone_size: NA; d_call: TRBD1; v_call: TRBV18; j_call: TRBJ1-1; cdr3_aa: CASSPMDRASAFF; cdr3_nt: TGTGCCAGCTCACCGATGGACAGGGCTTCGGCTTTCTTT
cdr3_length: 17; clone_size: NA; d_call: TRBD2; v_call: TRBV11-3; j_call: TRBJ2-2; cdr3_aa: CASSPGGGQSITGELFF; cdr3_nt: TGTGCCAGCAGCCCCGGGGGGGGGCAGAGTATCACCGGGGAGCTGTTTTTT
cdr3_length: 13; clone_size: once; d_call: TRBD1; v_call: TRBV10-3; j_call: TRBJ2-3; cdr3_aa: CAIQGAESDTQYF; cdr3_nt: TGTGCCATCCAGGGGGCTGAATCGGATACGCAGTATTTT
cdr3_length: 15; clone_size: NA; d_call: TRBD1; v_call: TRBV5-4; j_call: TRBJ1-4; cdr3_aa: CASSSNRGLNEKLFF; cdr3_nt: TGTGCCAGCAGTTCCAACAGGGGACTCAATGAAAAACTGTTTTTT
cdr3_length: 12; clone_size: NA; d_call: NA; v_call: TRBV5-1; j_call: TRBJ1-1; cdr3_aa: CASRTENTEAFF; cdr3_nt: TGCGCCAGCAGGACTGAGAACACTGAAGCTTTCTTT
cdr3_length: 15; clone_size: NA; d_call: NA; v_call: TRBV5-1; j_call: TRBJ1-2; cdr3_aa: CASSRGNRWVDGYTF; cdr3_nt: TGCGCCAGCAGCCGGGGAAATCGATGGGTTGATGGCTACACCTTC
cdr3_length: 12; clone_size: few; d_call: NA; v_call: TRBV25-1; j_call: TRBJ2-1; cdr3_aa: CASSEIYNEQFF; cdr3_nt: TGTGCCAGCAGTGAAATTTACAATGAGCAGTTCTTC
cdr3_length: 16; clone_size: NA; d_call: NA; v_call: TRBV4-2; j_call: TRBJ2-1; cdr3_aa: CASSQGIGSVTNEQFF; cdr3_nt: TGTGCCAGCAGCCAAGGAATCGGGAGTGTCACAAATGAGCAGTTCTTC
cdr3_length: 14; clone_size: NA; d_call: NA; v_call: TRBV11-3; j_call: TRBJ2-3; cdr3_aa: CASSLNPRGDTQYF; cdr3_nt: TGTGCCAGCAGCTTAAACCCCCGCGGAGATACGCAGTATTTT
cdr3_length: 11; clone_size: NA; d_call: NA; v_call: TRBV2; j_call: TRBJ1-4; cdr3_aa: CASSLLGKLFF; cdr3_nt: TGTGCCAGCAGTCTACTGGGAAAACTGTTTTTT
cdr3_length: 13; clone_size: NA; d_call: NA; v_call: TRBV10-3; j_call: TRBJ2-3; cdr3_aa: CAISGHETDTQYF; cdr3_nt: TGTGCCATCAGTGGACATGAGACAGATACGCAGTATTTT
cdr3_length: 15; clone_size: NA; d_call: TRBD1; v_call: TRBV9; j_call: TRBJ2-5; cdr3_aa: CASSVGSGTGTTQYF; cdr3_nt: TGTGCCAGCAGCGTAGGGTCCGGGACAGGGACGACCCAGTACTTC
cdr3_length: 20; clone_size: NA; d_call: NA; v_call: TRBV2; j_call: TRBJ1-3; cdr3_aa: CASSVWAGRTNSNSGNTIYF; cdr3_nt: TGTGCCAGCAGTGTGTGGGCAGGGAGAACCAATTCTAACTCTGGAAACACCATATATTTT
cdr3_length: 14; clone_size: NA; d_call: NA; v_call: TRBV14; j_call: TRBJ2-5; cdr3_aa: CASSPRQIQETQYF; cdr3_nt: TGTGCCAGCAGCCCCAGACAGATTCAAGAGACCCAGTACTTC
cdr3_length: 15; clone_size: NA; d_call: NA; v_call: TRBV15; j_call: TRBJ1-2; cdr3_aa: CATSRDYPGIYGYTF; cdr3_nt: TGTGCCACCAGCAGAGATTATCCGGGAATATATGGCTACACCTTC
cdr3_length: 15; clone_size: NA; d_call: NA; v_call: TRBV9; j_call: TRBJ2-6; cdr3_aa: CASSVGGTGANVLTF; cdr3_nt: TGTGCCAGCAGCGTAGGGGGAACTGGGGCCAACGTCCTGACTTTC
cdr3_length: 17; clone_size: NA; d_call: TRBD1; v_call: TRBV5-1; j_call: TRBJ2-2; cdr3_aa: CASSLGLGTVNTGELFF; cdr3_nt: TGCGCCAGCAGCTTGGGTTTGGGGACAGTCAACACCGGGGAGCTGTTTTTT